Reported below is one T cell receptor (beta chain). Its antigen is unidentified. The CDR3 sequence is 13 residues long. CDR1 is MDHEN, CDR2 SYDVKM, per germline. Deletions cut 9 bases from V and 2 bases from J, with 13 bases between. This entry belongs to a study of type 1 regulatory T cells. TCRdb reprocessed the reads via MiXCR and lists one record per CDR3 protein. The table lists about 68,000 distinct CDR3 sequences, about 69% of them singletons, with 7% to 8.5% in the top ten. Sample: cultured T cells, either the whole culture or a sorted T cell fraction (not recorded which). Regarding subset: Tr1-enriched cell product generated in vitro against host alloantigens. The rearrangement joins TRBV28 to TRBJ2-5; the D gene could be TRBD1 or TRBD2 (5 bases each). The TCR originated in a human donor in good health. The CDR3 loop is CASVTGAQETQYF. Written as DNA, the CDR3 is TGTGCCAGTGTAACCGGGGCACAAGAGACCCAGTACTTC.